Below, 25 T cell receptor beta chains from the same sample are listed, as sequenced in a study of blood T cell repertoires in COVID-19 (dated by TCRdb to 2019 to 2021). To prepare the library, the immunoSEQ multiplex PCR assay was applied. TCRdb retrieved this table from immuneACCESS and kept in-frame rearrangements only. Not all clones are present; in checked studies, unresolved V genes account for under half, and no reason is known for the remainder. The sample table contains some 250,000 clones; only one count was recorded for 80% to 90% of them. 6.5% to 8.5% of the sample belongs to the ten largest clones. Sequencing was done on a sample of peripheral blood. Every receptor here comes from a woman of 80 years or more with COVID-19, enrolled during active disease.

This clone was picked up one time. V is TRBV30 and J is TRBJ1-4; tentatively, D is TRBD1 (5 bases). The germline V gene has CDR1 GTSNPN and CDR2 SVGIG (reference sequence). CDR3 size: 14 residues. The V end was cut by 7 bases, the J end by 3 bases, with 15 bases between. CDR3 nucleotide sequence: TGTGCCTTAGAGATGACAGTCGCTAATGAAAAACTGTTTTTT. This gives the protein CALEMTVANEKLFF.

The chain couples TRBV7-2 to TRBJ1-2; unclear D gene. CDR1 and CDR2 (germline): SGHTA, FQGNSA. Trimming cost V 4 bases and J 2 bases, with 8 bases left between them. The length of the CDR3 is 13 residues. The chain's CDR3 is CASSSPQNYGYTF. Here the CDR3 DNA reads TGTGCCAGCAGCTCCCCCCAGAACTATGGCTACACCTTC.

This clone has only a few counts. V is TRBV19 and J is TRBJ2-5; D call uncertain. CDR3 length equals 12 residues. The V gene's germline CDR1 is LNHDA and CDR2 SQIVND (reference sequence). The V and J ends lost 7 bases and 4 bases respectively, with 10 bases between them. The CDR3 protein is CASKGVRETQYF. DNA of the CDR3: TGTGCCAGTAAAGGAGTAAGAGAGACCCAGTACTTC.

The chain is built from TRBV7-9 and TRBJ2-7; possibly TRBD1 for D (5 bases). Germline CDR1 and CDR2: SEHNR and FQNEAQ (reference sequence). Trimming stripped 6 bases from V and 4 bases from J, with 10 bases between. The CDR3 is 12 residues long. DNA for the CDR3: TGTGCCAGCAGTCGCACAGGTTACGAGCAGTACTTC. This translates into CASSRTGYEQYF.

The chain employs TRBV4-1 and TRBJ1-1; perhaps TRBD1 as D (6 bases). Trimming left V 1 base short and J 3 bases short, with 21 bases between. The CDR3 is made up of 18 amino acids. Germline V gives CDR1 MGHRA, CDR2 YSYEKL. The CDR3, as DNA: TGCGCCAGCAGCCAAGTATCAATATGGGGGCCCTGGGACACTGAAGCTTTCTTT. Encoded protein: CASSQVSIWGPWDTEAFF.

This clone has just one count. The chain uses TRBV7-6 and TRBJ2-1; the match to TRBD1 covers 7 bases. Germline V gene sequence: CDR1 SGHVS, CDR2 FNYEAQ. Trimming removed 4 bases from V and 5 bases from J; junction bases left unmatched: 8. This CDR3 is 15 amino acids long. This CDR3 reads CASSSQGQTNNEQFF. The CDR3 DNA is TGTGCCAGCAGCTCACAGGGACAGACAAACAATGAGCAGTTCTTC.

The chain joins TRBV6-5 to TRBJ1-1; no clear D. Germline V gives CDR1 MNHEY, CDR2 SVGAGI. This CDR3 is built from 14 residues. Trimming pared 7 bases from V and 0 bases from J, leaving 12 bases between. CDR3 coding DNA: TGTGCCAGCAAGGCGGGAGTGGTGAACACTGAAGCTTTCTTT. Protein: CASKAGVVNTEAFF.

V and J are TRBV7-2 and TRBJ1-4; 9 bases match TRBD1. V was pared by 3 bases and J by 8 bases, with 13 bases of the junction left unmatched. The CDR3 covers 17 residues. Germline assignment: CDR1 SGHTA and CDR2 FQGNSA. The CDR3 protein is CASSFGTGPAITEKLFF. The CDR3 bases are TGTGCCAGCAGCTTCGGGACAGGGCCTGCCATTACGGAAAAACTGTTTTTT.

CDR3 coding DNA: TGCGCCAGCTTAACATTCAGGGGGCTTGGAAACACCATATATTTT. As protein: CASLTFRGLGNTIYF. The chain joins TRBV23-1 to TRBJ1-3; 8 positions match TRBD1. TRBV23-1 is an ORF, and what it does is uncertain. V was clipped by 8 bases and J by 3 bases; unmatched bases: 9. CDR3 size: 15 residues.

This clone was detected ten times or more. The J gene is TRBJ2-1, the V gene TRBV15, with TRBD2 as a possible D gene (6 bases). V shed 0 bases and J shed 10 bases, with 13 bases lying between them. This CDR3 has 14 residues. The germline V gene encodes CDR1 LNHNV and CDR2 YYDKDF (reference sequence). In nucleotides, the CDR3 is TGTGCCACCAGCAGAGACCCGACTAGAGCGGAGCAGTTCTTC. Translating gives CATSRDPTRAEQFF.

The gene calls are TRBV6-6 and TRBJ2-1; TRBD1 aligns across 9 bases. This CDR3 is 15 amino acids long. Per germline, CDR1 MNHNY and CDR2 SVGAGI (reference sequence). Trimming cost V 4 bases and J 10 bases; bases outside gene matches: 11. CDR3 DNA: TGTGCCAGCAGTTCCCCGGGACAGGGTTCTCGGGAGCAGTTCTTC. This encodes CASSSPGQGSREQFF.

V is TRBV18 and J is TRBJ2-7, with 9 bases that match TRBD1. The V and J ends lost 5 bases and 1 base, in that order; junction bases with no gene match: 6. The CDR3 runs to 15 residues. CDR1 and CDR2 (germline): KGHSH, LQKENI. The CDR3 sequence is CASSAGQGLSYEQYF. DNA of the CDR3: TGTGCCAGCTCAGCGGGACAGGGCCTTTCCTACGAGCAGTACTTC.

The genes are TRBV12-3 or TRBV12-4 and TRBJ1-5; tentatively, D is TRBD1 (6 bases). V lost 6 bases and J 6 bases, leaving 12 bases between the germline ends. CDR3 size: 13 residues. DNA for the CDR3: TGTGCCAGCAGCCCGAGGGGGTCTCAGCCCCAGCATTTT. It is translated as CASSPRGSQPQHF.

The CDR3 DNA reads TGTGCCAGCAGCCAACGGTTAGCTAACTATGGCTACACCTTC. It yields the protein CASSQRLANYGYTF. The rearrangement uses TRBV3-1 (or the pseudogene TRBV3-2) and TRBJ1-2, with D unresolved. CDR3 size: 14 residues. Germline V lookup: CDR1 LGHDT, CDR2 YNNKEL (reference sequence). Deletions cut 2 bases from V and 0 bases from J, with 7 bases between.

This CDR3 is CASSLGQAANQPQHF. The CDR3 region has the DNA TGTGCCAGCTCACTGGGACAGGCGGCGAATCAGCCCCAGCATTTT. This chain connects TRBV18 to TRBJ1-5, with 8 bases identical to TRBD1. The CDR3 is 15 residues long. Germline trimming cut 4 bases from V and 4 bases from J; bases unmatched to any gene: 6. CDR1 and CDR2 from the germline V gene are KGHSH and LQKENI.

The chain recombines TRBV5-1 with TRBJ1-3; 7 nucleotides line up with TRBD1. With V trimmed by 3 bases and J by 1 base, 10 bases remained unmatched. The CDR3 spans 17 residues. Germline V lookup: CDR1 SGHRS, CDR2 YFSETQ. The CDR3 DNA sequence: TGCGCCAGCAGCTGGGGAATTACAGGGGAATCTGGAAACACCATATATTTT. It translates to CASSWGITGESGNTIYF.

The rearrangement joins TRBV19 to TRBJ2-1, with TRBD2 as a possible D gene (5 bases). Germline assignment: CDR1 LNHDA and CDR2 SQIVND (reference sequence). The CDR3 sequence is 14 residues long. V lost 7 bases to trimming and J lost 11 bases, with 21 bases between them. As DNA, the CDR3 is TGTGCCAGTACTTCCCGGGAAGACTCCTATAAGCAGTTCTTC. Amino acid sequence: CASTSREDSYKQFF.

V usage is TRBV2 and J usage is TRBJ2-2; possible D gene TRBD2, 6 bases. Per the germline V gene, CDR1 is SNHLY and CDR2 is FYNNEI. V was cut by 7 bases and J by 4 bases, with 16 bases left in between. The CDR3 consists of 15 residues. Here the CDR3 reads CASKSGGLGTGELFF. In nucleotides, the CDR3 is TGTGCCAGCAAGTCCGGGGGATTAGGCACCGGGGAGCTGTTTTTT.

The rearrangement uses TRBV5-6 and TRBJ1-2; D remains ambiguous. The CDR3 has 14 residues. Germline loops: CDR1 SGHDT, CDR2 YYEEEE. V lost 2 bases to trimming and J lost 5 bases, with 13 bases between them. The CDR3: CASSFGRSRYGYTF. Written as DNA, the CDR3 is TGTGCCAGCAGCTTCGGAAGGTCCAGGTATGGCTACACCTTC.

V is TRBV3-1 (or the pseudogene TRBV3-2) and J is TRBJ2-1; 14 bases map to TRBD2. Per germline, CDR1 LGHDT and CDR2 YNNKEL (reference sequence). V trimming: 2 bases; J trimming: 9 bases; junction bases outside the gene matches: 6. The CDR3 covers 16 residues. The CDR3 DNA reads as TGTGCCAGCAGCCAACGACTAGCGGGGGGGCATCCTGAGCAGTTCTTC. Translating gives CASSQRLAGGHPEQFF.

This clone was detected a few times. V gene TRBV14 combines with J gene TRBJ2-7, with 8 nucleotides matching TRBD2. The germline CDR1 and CDR2 sequences are SGHDN and FVKESK. The length of the CDR3 is 17 residues. V lost 5 bases and J lost 8; bases outside the gene matches: 20. The CDR3 sequence is CASSSFQSGTRATQQYF. Written as DNA, the CDR3 is TGTGCCAGCAGCTCTTTTCAATCCGGGACTAGAGCTACGCAGCAGTACTTC.

The J gene is TRBJ1-2, the V gene TRBV9, with D hard to call. From germline, CDR1 is SGDLS and CDR2 YYNGEE. V shed 6 bases and J shed 1 base, with 13 bases lying between them. This CDR3 region has 14 residues. The CDR3 protein is CASTQASLNYGYTF. CDR3 DNA: TGTGCCAGCACTCAGGCGTCACTTAACTATGGCTACACCTTC. The variable domain in full, completed from reference TRBV9 and TRBJ1-2, reads DSGVTQTPKHLITATGQRVTLRCSPRSGDLSVYWYQQSLDQGLQFLIQYYNGEERAKGNILERFSAQQFPDLHSELNLSSLELGDSALYFCASTQASLNYGYTFGSGTRLTVV.

Here the CDR3 DNA reads TGTGCCAGCAGCAAAGGAGGTGGAAGCAATCAGCCCCAGCATTTT. Translating it yields CASSKGGGSNQPQHF. The V and J genes are TRBV3-1 (or the pseudogene TRBV3-2) and TRBJ1-5; D not certain. V gave up 5 bases and J gave up 1 base, with 12 bases separating them. The CDR3 totals 15 residues. CDR1 is LGHDT, CDR2 YNNKEL, per germline (reference sequence).

This sequence joins TRBV7-2 and TRBJ2-7; D not resolved. The germline V gene encodes CDR1 SGHTA and CDR2 FQGNSA. The CDR3 runs 12 residues. The V end was cut by 1 base, the J end by 10 bases, with 11 bases between. The CDR3 DNA is TGTGCCAGCAGCTTAGATCGTACTACACAGTACTTC. Its protein is CASSLDRTTQYF. Full variable domain (missing parts from reference TRBV7-2 and TRBJ2-7): GAGVSQSPSNKVTEKGKDVELRCDPISGHTALYWYRQSLGQGLEFLIYFQGNSAPDKSGLPSDRFSAERTGGSVSTLTIQRTQQEDSAVYLCASSLDRTTQYFGPGTRLTVT.

The rearrangement joins TRBV2 to TRBJ1-1; 8 bases agree with TRBD1. CDR3 length: 13 residues. CDR1 is SNHLY and CDR2 is FYNNEI in the germline V gene. Germline trimming cut 5 bases from V and 9 bases from J; bases unmatched to any gene: 8. CDR3 DNA: TGTGCCAGCAGTCCTGACAGGGGAGCCCAAGCTTTCTTT. Translating gives CASSPDRGAQAFF.